Listed here are 21 T cell receptor beta chains from one sample, sequenced in a study of cytomegalovirus exposure and HLA in healthy donors. Vbeta (60) and Jbeta (13) primers were used in the PCR. Assay: immunoSEQ multiplex PCR; the TCRdb copy retains only in-frame clones and omits some. The sample contains around 120,000 clones, around three quarters of which appear only once. Material: PBMCs. The receptors originated from a woman aged 40 to 55 in good health and CMV-seronegative.

J is TRBJ2-5 and V is TRBV10-3, with TRBD2 identical over 10 bases. The CDR3 length is 16 residues. V trimming: 2 bases; J trimming: 2 bases; junction bases outside the gene matches: 5. The germline gives CDR1 ENHRY, CDR2 SYGVKD. CDR3 DNA: TGTGCCATCAGTGAGGGGCTAGCGGGGGCTCAAGAGACCCAGTACTTC. Protein sequence: CAISEGLAGAQETQYF.

V usage is TRBV4-3 and J usage is TRBJ2-3; the D gene is possibly TRBD1 (5 bases). The CDR3 runs to 17 residues. From germline, CDR1 is LGHNA and CDR2 YSLEER. Trimming removed 0 bases at V and 2 bases at J, with 15 bases between. CDR3 in amino acids: CASSQERQIGPTDTQYF. The CDR3 nucleotides read TGCGCCAGCAGCCAAGAAAGACAGATTGGCCCCACAGATACGCAGTATTTT.

The V call is TRBV30, the J call TRBJ2-1, with D maybe TRBD2 (5 bases). From germline, CDR1 is GTSNPN and CDR2 SVGIG (reference sequence). The CDR3 has 17 residues. Trimming took off 2 bases at V and 0 bases at J, with 17 bases between the two ends. CDR3 amino acids: CAWSPPGSGSSYNEQFF. The CDR3 DNA sequence: TGTGCCTGGAGTCCCCCCGGAAGCGGTAGCTCCTACAATGAGCAGTTCTTC.

This chain links TRBV14 with TRBJ2-1; 9 bases match TRBD1. Germline values: CDR1 SGHDN, CDR2 FVKESK. The length of the CDR3 is 13 residues. V trimming: 3 bases; J trimming: 12 bases; junction bases outside the gene matches: 6. The DNA for the CDR3 is TGTGCCAGCAGCCACCCGGGACAGGGTCGGCAGTTCTTC. It is translated as CASSHPGQGRQFF.

The chain is built from TRBV5-1 and TRBJ1-3, with D tentatively TRBD1 (5 bases). V lost 4 bases, J lost 0 bases, and 11 bases lay in between. This CDR3 has 15 residues. In germline, CDR1 is SGHRS, CDR2 YFSETQ. The CDR3, as DNA: TGCGCCAGCAGCAAGGAGGGGTACTCTGGAAACACCATATATTTT. Amino acids: CASSKEGYSGNTIYF.

The chain carries TRBV12-5 and TRBJ1-2; no firm D call. Trimming stripped 4 bases from V and 4 bases from J, with 16 bases between. The CDR3 consists of 15 residues. Germline CDR1 and CDR2: LGHNT and FRNRAP. The chain's CDR3 is CASGYANLPPYGYTF. The CDR3 bases are TGTGCTAGTGGTTACGCGAACTTACCCCCCTATGGCTACACCTTC.

The chain joins TRBV4-2 to TRBJ2-7; TRBD2 matches 10 bases. CDR1 is LGHNA, CDR2 YNFKEQ, per germline. The ends lost 1 base at V and 7 bases at J; junction bases unmatched: 10. This CDR3 has 16 amino acids. The CDR3 DNA reads as TGTGCCAGCAGCCAAGGGCTGGGCCTAGCGGGAGAAGAGCAGTACTTC. Translation: CASSQGLGLAGEEQYF.

This clone showed up just a few times. The V call is TRBV28, the J call TRBJ1-2; maybe TRBD1 (6 bases). V lost 6 bases and J 6 bases, leaving 26 bases between the germline ends. This CDR3 is built from 17 residues. The germline V gene encodes CDR1 MDHEN and CDR2 SYDVKM. Here the CDR3 DNA reads TGTGCCAGCAGCGCCCCCTCTTCTGGACAGTTGATTAATGGCTACACCTTC. Amino acid sequence: CASSAPSSGQLINGYTF.

This chain joins TRBV9 and TRBJ1-6; 7 nucleotides match TRBD1. The CDR3 is 15 residues long. The V gene end was trimmed by 0 bases and the J gene end by 15 bases; junction bases not matched to a gene: 12. Germline V gene data show CDR1 as SGDLS and CDR2 as YYNGEE. The CDR3 bases are TGTGCCAGCAGCGTAGAGGGGGACAGCGCTCTTCGCCTCCACTTT. As protein: CASSVEGDSALRLHF.

The chain has TRBV7-6 and TRBJ2-3, with 9 bases lining up with TRBD2. The trim removed 3 bases at V and 2 bases at J, leaving 3 bases unmatched. Germline V CDR1 and CDR2: SGHVS, FNYEAQ. This CDR3 region has 15 residues. The CDR3 loop is CASSLGGGATDTQYF. CDR3 DNA sequence: TGTGCCAGCAGCTTGGGCGGGGGGGCCACAGATACGCAGTATTTT.

This rearrangement joins TRBV7-8 to TRBJ2-2, with D perhaps matching TRBD2 (5 bases). Germline CDR1 reads SGHVS; CDR2 reads FQNEAQ. Between the trimmed V and J ends, which lost 4 bases and 2 bases, there was a span of 14 bases. The CDR3 covers 16 residues. Here the CDR3 DNA reads TGTGCCAGCAGCTCATTCTCGGGGAGCAACACCGGGGAGCTGTTTTTT. It yields the protein CASSSFSGSNTGELFF.

The V gene is TRBV29-1, the J gene TRBJ1-4; D is perhaps TRBD1 (6 bases). CDR1 is SQVTM and CDR2 is ANQGSEA in the germline V gene. Between the trimmed V and J ends, which lost 7 bases and 6 bases, there was a span of 15 bases. The CDR3 has 13 residues. As DNA, the CDR3 is TGCAGCGGGCGACAGGCTCTTCATGAAAAACTGTTTTTT. Its translation is CSGRQALHEKLFF.

Here the CDR3 reads CASSTDFPSSYNEQFF. CDR3 DNA: TGTGCCAGTAGTACTGACTTTCCAAGCTCCTACAATGAGCAGTTCTTC. The rearrangement links TRBV19 to TRBJ2-1; D unclear. Germline lookup yields CDR1 LNHDA and CDR2 SQIVND (reference sequence). The CDR3 consists of 16 residues. V was clipped by 4 bases and J by 0 bases, with 13 bases between them.

The chain is built from TRBV11-2 and TRBJ2-5; 8 bases are a match to TRBD2. The CDR3 extends over 16 amino acids. Germline V gene lookup returns CDR1 SGHAT and CDR2 FQNNGV. Trimming removed 2 bases from V and 2 bases from J; junction bases left unmatched: 7. The CDR3 sequence: CASSLSGGVGQETQYF. CDR3 coding DNA: TGTGCCAGCAGCTTATCCGGGGGGGTAGGGCAAGAGACCCAGTACTTC.

CDR3: CASSLGSGTAEQYF. The CDR3 DNA sequence: TGCGCCAGCAGCTTGGGCTCCGGGACAGCCGAGCAGTACTTC. The chain couples TRBV5-1 to TRBJ2-7; 7 positions agree with TRBD1. CDR1 SGHRS and CDR2 YFSETQ come from the germline V gene. V lost 0 bases to trimming and J lost 6 bases; unmatched junction nucleotides: 6. The CDR3 extends over 14 amino acids.

CDR3 DNA sequence: TGCGCCAGCATGGAATCTCCACAGGGGGTGAATGGCTACACCTTC. This gives the protein CASMESPQGVNGYTF. This chain links TRBV5-1 with TRBJ1-2; 8 bases align to TRBD1. This CDR3 comprises 15 residues. Germline-derived CDR1 and CDR2 are SGHRS and YFSETQ. The ends lost 6 bases at V and 6 bases at J; junction bases unmatched: 13.

This clone was observed a single time. The chain uses TRBV18 and TRBJ1-1; D is unclear. Between the trimmed V and J ends, which lost 5 bases and 3 bases, there was a span of 13 bases. CDR1 and CDR2 from the germline V gene are KGHSH and LQKENI. There are 14 residues in the CDR3. The CDR3 bases are TGTGCCAGCTCAGCGGAGGCCCGGGACACTGAAGCTTTCTTT. Translation: CASSAEARDTEAFF. Full variable domain (remainder filled in from reference TRBV18 and TRBJ1-1): NAGVMQNPRHLVRRRGQEARLRCSPMKGHSHVYWYRQLPEEGLKFMVYLQKENIIDESGMPKERFSAEFPKEGPSILRIQQVVRGDSAAYFCASSAEARDTEAFFGQGTRLTVV.

This rearrangement joins TRBV30 to TRBJ1-2, with D hard to call. V was cut by 7 bases and J by 4 bases, with 10 bases left in between. There are 11 residues in the CDR3. In germline, CDR1 is GTSNPN, CDR2 SVGIG (reference sequence). The CDR3 DNA is TGTGCCTCCCGCCGGGGCTATGGCTACACCTTC. It is translated as CASRRGYGYTF.

V is TRBV27 and J is TRBJ1-6; 9 positions agree with TRBD1. Germline V gene sequence: CDR1 MNHEY, CDR2 SMNVEV (reference sequence). V shed 4 bases, J shed 7 bases, and the junction held 5 bases outside the gene matches. The CDR3 has 15 residues. CDR3 loop: CASSYGGTGNSPLHF. The CDR3 DNA sequence: TGTGCCAGCAGTTATGGCGGGACAGGGAATTCACCCCTCCACTTT.

The chain recombines TRBV27 with TRBJ2-1; 8 nucleotides match TRBD1. The CDR3 runs 17 residues. Losses at the gene ends were 4 bases for V and 8 bases for J; bases not matched to a gene: 16. CDR1 and CDR2 from the germline V gene are MNHEY and SMNVEV (reference sequence). The chain's CDR3 is CASSSSRYGQGFDEQFF. The CDR3 DNA follows: TGTGCCAGCAGTTCTTCCCGTTACGGACAGGGTTTCGATGAGCAGTTCTTC.

The chain joins TRBV29-1 to TRBJ1-1; TRBD1 is a possible D gene (6 bases). This CDR3 spans 13 amino acids. Germline assignment: CDR1 SQVTM and CDR2 ANQGSEA. V lost 5 bases and J 1 base, leaving 11 bases between the germline ends. The CDR3 region has the DNA TGCAGCGTTTGTACAGGGTGGAACACTGAAGCTTTCTTT. Translated: CSVCTGWNTEAFF.